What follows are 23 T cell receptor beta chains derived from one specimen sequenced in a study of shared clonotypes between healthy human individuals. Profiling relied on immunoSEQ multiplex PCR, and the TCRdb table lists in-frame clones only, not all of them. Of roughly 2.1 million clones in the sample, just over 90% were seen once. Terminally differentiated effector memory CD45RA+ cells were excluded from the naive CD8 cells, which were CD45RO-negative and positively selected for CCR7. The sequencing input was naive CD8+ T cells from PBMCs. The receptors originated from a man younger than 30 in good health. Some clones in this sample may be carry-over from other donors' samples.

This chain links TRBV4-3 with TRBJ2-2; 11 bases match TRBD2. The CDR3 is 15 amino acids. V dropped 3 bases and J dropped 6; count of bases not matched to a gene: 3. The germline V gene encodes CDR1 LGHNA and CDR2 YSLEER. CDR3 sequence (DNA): TGCGCCAGCAGCCACTTTAGCGGGAGGGCCGGGGAGCTGTTTTTT. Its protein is CASSHFSGRAGELFF.

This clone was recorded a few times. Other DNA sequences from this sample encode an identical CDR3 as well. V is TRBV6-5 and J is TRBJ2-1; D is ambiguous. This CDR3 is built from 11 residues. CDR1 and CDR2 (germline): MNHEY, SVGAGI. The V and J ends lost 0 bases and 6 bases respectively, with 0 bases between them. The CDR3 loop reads CASSYSNEQFF. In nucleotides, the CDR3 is TGTGCCAGCAGTTACTCCAATGAGCAGTTCTTC.

CDR3 DNA sequence: TGTGCCAGTAGAAGACGCAGGGACAATGAGCAGTTCTTC. This gives the protein CASRRRRDNEQFF. The chain employs TRBV19 and TRBJ2-1; D is possibly TRBD1 (5 bases). CDR1 and CDR2 (germline): LNHDA, SQIVND (reference sequence). CDR3 length equals 13 residues. The germline V and J ends were trimmed by 6 bases and 5 bases, with 11 bases remaining between them.

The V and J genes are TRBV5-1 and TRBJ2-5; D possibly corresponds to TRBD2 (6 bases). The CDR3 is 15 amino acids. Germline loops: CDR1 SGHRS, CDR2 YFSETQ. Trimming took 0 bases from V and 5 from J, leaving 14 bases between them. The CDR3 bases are TGCGCCAGCAGCTTGGTGCGGGATGGAGGCGAGACCCAGTACTTC. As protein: CASSLVRDGGETQYF.

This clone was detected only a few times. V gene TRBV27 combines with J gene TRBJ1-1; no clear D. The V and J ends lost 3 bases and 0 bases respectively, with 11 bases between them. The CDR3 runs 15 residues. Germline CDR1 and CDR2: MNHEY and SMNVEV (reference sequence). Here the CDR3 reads CASSFRGGLNTEAFF. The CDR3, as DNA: TGTGCCAGCAGTTTTCGCGGCGGACTGAACACTGAAGCTTTCTTT.

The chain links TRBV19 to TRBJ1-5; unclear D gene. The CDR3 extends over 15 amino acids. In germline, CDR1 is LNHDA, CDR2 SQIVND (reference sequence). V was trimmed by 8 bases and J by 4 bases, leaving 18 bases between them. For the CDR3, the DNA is TGTGCCAGTCGGAACGAGCTCGGAGGGAATCAGCCCCAGCATTTT. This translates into CASRNELGGNQPQHF.

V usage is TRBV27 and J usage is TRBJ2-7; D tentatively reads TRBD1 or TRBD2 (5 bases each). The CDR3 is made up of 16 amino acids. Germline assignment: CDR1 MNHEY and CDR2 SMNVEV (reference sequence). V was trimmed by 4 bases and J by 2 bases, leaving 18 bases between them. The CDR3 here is CASSSGPGAFTYEQYF. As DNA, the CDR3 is TGTGCCAGCAGTTCGGGGCCCGGGGCTTTCACCTACGAGCAGTACTTC.

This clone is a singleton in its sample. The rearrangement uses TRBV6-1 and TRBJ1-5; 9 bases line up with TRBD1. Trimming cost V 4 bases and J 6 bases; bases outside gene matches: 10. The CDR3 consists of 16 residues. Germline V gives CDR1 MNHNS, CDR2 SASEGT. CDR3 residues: CASSARYRGPVQPQHF. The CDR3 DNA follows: TGTGCCAGCAGTGCTAGATACAGGGGGCCTGTTCAGCCCCAGCATTTT.

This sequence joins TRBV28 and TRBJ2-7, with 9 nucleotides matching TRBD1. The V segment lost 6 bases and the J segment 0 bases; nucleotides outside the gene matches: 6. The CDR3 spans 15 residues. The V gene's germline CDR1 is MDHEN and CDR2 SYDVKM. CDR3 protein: CASSLLQGASYEQYF. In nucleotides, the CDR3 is TGTGCCAGCAGCCTCCTACAGGGGGCCTCCTACGAGCAGTACTTC.

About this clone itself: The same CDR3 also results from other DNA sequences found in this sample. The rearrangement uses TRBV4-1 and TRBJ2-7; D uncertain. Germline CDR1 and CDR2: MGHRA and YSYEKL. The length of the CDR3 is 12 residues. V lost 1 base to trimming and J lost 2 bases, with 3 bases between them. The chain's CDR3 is CASSQGPYEQYF. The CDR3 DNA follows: TGCGCCAGCAGCCAAGGCCCCTACGAGCAGTACTTC.

CDR3 nucleotide sequence: TGCGCCAGCAGCCAAGATCTCGCGGCAGGGGCCTACGAGCAGTACTTC. This codes for CASSQDLAAGAYEQYF. The genes are TRBV4-1 and TRBJ2-7; a possible D gene is TRBD1 (6 bases). Trimming pared 0 bases from V and 2 bases from J, leaving 14 bases between. Germline CDR1 is MGHRA and CDR2 is YSYEKL. This CDR3 has 16 amino acids.

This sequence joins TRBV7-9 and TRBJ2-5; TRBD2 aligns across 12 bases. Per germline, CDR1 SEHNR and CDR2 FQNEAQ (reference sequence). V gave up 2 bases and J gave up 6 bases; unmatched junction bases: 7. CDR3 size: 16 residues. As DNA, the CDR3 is TGTGCCAGCAGCTTATGGACTAGCGGGACTCTTAAGACCCAGTACTTC. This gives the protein CASSLWTSGTLKTQYF. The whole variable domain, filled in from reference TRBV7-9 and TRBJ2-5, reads DTGVSQNPRHKITKRGQNVTFRCDPISEHNRLYWYRQTLGQGPEFLTYFQNEAQLEKSRLLSDRFSAERPKGSFSTLEIQRTEQGDSAMYLCASSLWTSGTLKTQYFGPGTRLLVL.

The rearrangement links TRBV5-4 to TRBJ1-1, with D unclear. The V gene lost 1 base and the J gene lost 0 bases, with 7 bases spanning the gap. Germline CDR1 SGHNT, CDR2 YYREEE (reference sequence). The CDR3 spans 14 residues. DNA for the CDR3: TGTGCCAGCAGCTTGAATGGCCTGAACACTGAAGCTTTCTTT. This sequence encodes CASSLNGLNTEAFF.

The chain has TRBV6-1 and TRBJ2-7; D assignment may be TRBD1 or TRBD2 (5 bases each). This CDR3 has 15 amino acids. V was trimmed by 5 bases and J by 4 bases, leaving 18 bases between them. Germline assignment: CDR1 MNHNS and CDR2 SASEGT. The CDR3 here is CASSTSGTKLYEQYF. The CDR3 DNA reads TGTGCCAGCAGTACTTCCGGGACCAAACTGTACGAGCAGTACTTC.

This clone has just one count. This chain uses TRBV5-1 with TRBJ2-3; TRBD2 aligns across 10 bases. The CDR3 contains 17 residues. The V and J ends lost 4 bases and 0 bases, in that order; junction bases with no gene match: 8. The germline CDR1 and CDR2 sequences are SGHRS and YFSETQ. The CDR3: CASSTAKREGSTDTQYF. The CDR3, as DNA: TGCGCCAGCAGCACGGCTAAGCGGGAGGGTAGCACAGATACGCAGTATTTT. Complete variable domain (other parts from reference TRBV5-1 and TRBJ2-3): KAGVTQTPRYLIKTRGQQVTLSCSPISGHRSVSWYQQTPGQGLQFLFEYFSETQRNKGNFPGRFSGRQFSNSRSEMNVSTLELGDSALYLCASSTAKREGSTDTQYFGPGTRLTVL.

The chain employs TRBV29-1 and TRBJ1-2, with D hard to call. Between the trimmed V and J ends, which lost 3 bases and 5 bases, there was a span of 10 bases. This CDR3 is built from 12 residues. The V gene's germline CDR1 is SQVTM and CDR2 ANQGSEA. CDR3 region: CSVDAGLYGYTF. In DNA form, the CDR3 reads TGCAGCGTTGACGCAGGCCTATATGGCTACACCTTC.

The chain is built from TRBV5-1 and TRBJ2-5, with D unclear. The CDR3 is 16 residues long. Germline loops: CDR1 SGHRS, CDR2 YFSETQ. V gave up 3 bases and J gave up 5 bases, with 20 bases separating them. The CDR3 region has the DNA TGCGCCAGCAGCTCGACCGACACTTCTATCTTGGAGACCCAGTACTTC. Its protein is CASSSTDTSILETQYF.

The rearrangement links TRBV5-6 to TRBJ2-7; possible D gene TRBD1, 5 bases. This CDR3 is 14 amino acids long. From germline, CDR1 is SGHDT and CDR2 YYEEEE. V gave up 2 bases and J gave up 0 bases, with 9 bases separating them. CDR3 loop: CASSFSDNSYEQYF. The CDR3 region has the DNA TGTGCCAGCAGCTTCTCGGACAACTCCTACGAGCAGTACTTC.

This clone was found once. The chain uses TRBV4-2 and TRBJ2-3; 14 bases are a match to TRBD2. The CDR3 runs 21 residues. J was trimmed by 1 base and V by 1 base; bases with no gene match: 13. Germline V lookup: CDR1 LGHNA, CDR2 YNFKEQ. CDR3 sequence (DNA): TGTGCCAGCAGCCAAGTCACACGGGGACTAGCGGGAGTCGGCGGCACAGATACGCAGTATTTT. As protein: CASSQVTRGLAGVGGTDTQYF.

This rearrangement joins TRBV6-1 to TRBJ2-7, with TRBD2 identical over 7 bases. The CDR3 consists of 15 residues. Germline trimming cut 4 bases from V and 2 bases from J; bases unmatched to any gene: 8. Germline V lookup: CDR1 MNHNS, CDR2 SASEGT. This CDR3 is CASSASDAGAYEQYF. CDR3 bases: TGTGCCAGCAGTGCCTCGGACGCGGGGGCCTACGAGCAGTACTTC.

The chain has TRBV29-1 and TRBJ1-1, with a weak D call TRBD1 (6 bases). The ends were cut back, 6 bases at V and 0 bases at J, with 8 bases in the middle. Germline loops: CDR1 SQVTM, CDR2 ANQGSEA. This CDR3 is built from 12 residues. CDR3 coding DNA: TGCAGCGTAGGACAGTTGAACACTGAAGCTTTCTTT. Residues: CSVGQLNTEAFF. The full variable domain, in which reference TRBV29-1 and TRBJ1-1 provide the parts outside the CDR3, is SAVISQKPSRDICQRGTSLTIQCQVDSQVTMMFWYRQQPGQSLTLIATANQGSEATYESGFVIDKFPISRPNLTFSTLTVSNMSPEDSSIYLCSVGQLNTEAFFGQGTRLTVV.

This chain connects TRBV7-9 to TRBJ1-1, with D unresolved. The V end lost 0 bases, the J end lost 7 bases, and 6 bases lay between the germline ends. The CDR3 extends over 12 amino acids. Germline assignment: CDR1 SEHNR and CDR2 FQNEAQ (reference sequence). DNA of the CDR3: TGTGCCAGCAGCTTAGCCGTGAATGAAGCTTTCTTT. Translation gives CASSLAVNEAFF.

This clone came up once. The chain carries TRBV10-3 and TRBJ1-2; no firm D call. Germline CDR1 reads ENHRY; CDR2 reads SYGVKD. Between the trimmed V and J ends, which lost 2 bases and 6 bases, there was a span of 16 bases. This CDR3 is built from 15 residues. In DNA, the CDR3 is TGTGCCATCAGTGAGGGACCCCCGGGAGATCATGGCTACACCTTC. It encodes CAISEGPPGDHGYTF.